This TCR beta chain was identified during a study of blood T cell repertoires in COVID-19. Study background: Acute and convalescent COVID-19 specimens originated in the United States, Italy and Spain. T cells, B-cell-depleted T cells, or PBMCs supplied cDNA or gDNA.

Germline-derived CDR1 and CDR2 are MNHEY and SVGAGI. There are 15 residues in the CDR3. V lost 6 bases to trimming and J lost 2 bases; unmatched junction nucleotides: 6. Generated by immunoSEQ multiplex PCR, the TCRdb table keeps only in-frame clones and is missing some. The data hold some 250,000 clones, with roughly 87% observed a single time. Sequences were obtained from peripheral blood. This chain connects TRBV6-5 to TRBJ2-1; 8 bases fit TRBD2. The TCR sequence derives from a man aged 55 to 70 who had recovered from COVID-19. The CDR3 is CASRRGAVPYNEQFF. The CDR3 DNA follows: TGTGCCAGCAGGCGGGGGGCCGTCCCCTACAATGAGCAGTTCTTC.